This T cell receptor (beta chain) was captured in a study of CD8+CD57+ T cells in acquired aplastic anemia. Study conclusions and caveats: Overlapping CD8+ CDR3 repertoires of patients and controls contained around 30 shared sequences.

This clonotype was detected only once. Its antigen remains unidentified. CD8+CD57+ cell expansion had been shown by flow cytometry in patients chosen for sequencing. Patients had not yet gotten any therapy when their blood was taken for sampling. The template for TCR beta VDJ and CDR3 sequence profiling was genomic DNA. MiXCR was run by TCRdb on the reads, yielding one entry per CDR3 protein. The data show roughly 240,000 distinct CDR3 sequences, around 45% seen once. Trimming took 4 bases from V and 0 from J; bases not matched to a gene: 5. The CDR3 is made up of 15 amino acids. The V gene's germline CDR1 is SNHLY and CDR2 FYNNEI.

The chain has TRBV2 and TRBJ1-2; TRBD1 agrees at 7 bases. The specimen was sorted CD4+, CD8+, or CD8+CD57+ T cells (not recorded which) from PBMCs. The source of this sequence is a human donor with aplastic anemia. CDR3 residues: CASSVWGTANYGYTF. The CDR3 DNA reads TGTGCCAGCAGTGTATGGGGGACAGCTAACTATGGCTACACCTTC. Full variable domain (missing parts from reference TRBV2 and TRBJ1-2): EPEVTQTPSHQVTQMGQEVILRCVPISNHLYFYWYRQILGQKVEFLVSFYNNEISEKSEIFDDQFSVERPDGSNFTLKIRSTKLEDSAMYFCASSVWGTANYGYTFGSGTRLTVV.